The rows below give T cell receptor beta chains drawn from one sample of a study of blood T cell repertoires in COVID-19. The repertoire was sequenced with immunoSEQ multiplex PCR; TCRdb's copy has only in-frame clones and lacks some. The sample holds about 130,000 clones, 70% to 90% seen once. The material sequenced was peripheral blood. The receptors shown here come from a woman in her forties or fifties with acute or convalescent COVID-19. CDR3s include the opening cysteine and the closing phenylalanine or tryptophan. The D gene is left open where the match is weak. Clone size is given for some rows only: seen once, a few or many times, or a class if the clone is expanded.

j_call clone_size d_call v_call cdr3_aa cdr3_nt
TRBJ1-2 NA NA TRBV19 CASSTRDKVYGYTF TGTGCCAGTAGTACCCGGGACAAGGTCTATGGCTACACCTTC
TRBJ1-2 NA NA TRBV6-4 CASSDEMDSSYGYTF TGTGCCAGCAGTGACGAGATGGACAGCTCCTATGGCTACACCTTC
TRBJ2-2 NA TRBD2 TRBV3-1/TRBV3-2 CASSQFWASGVSNTGELFF TGTGCCAGCAGCCAATTTTGGGCTAGCGGGGTGTCGAACACCGGGGAGCTGTTTTTT
TRBJ2-1 NA NA TRBV30 CAWSVIDGDEQFF TGTGCCTGGAGTGTGATTGATGGAGATGAGCAGTTCTTC
TRBJ2-5 NA TRBD2 TRBV5-4 CASSLGLAGYQETQYF TGTGCCAGCAGCTTGGGACTAGCGGGGTACCAAGAGACCCAGTACTTC
TRBJ1-5 NA NA TRBV2 CASSELGGGQPQHF TGTGCCAGCAGTGAACTCGGGGGGGGGCAGCCCCAGCATTTT
TRBJ1-4 NA TRBD1 TRBV9 CASSAGGVFGEKLFF TGTGCCAGCAGCGCAGGGGGAGTGTTTGGGGAAAAACTGTTTTTT
TRBJ1-6 NA NA TRBV7-5 CARSYQRRGTEDSPLHF TGTGCCAGAAGCTATCAACGTAGGGGGACAGAGGATTCACCCCTCCACTTT
TRBJ2-1 NA TRBD2 TRBV6-6 CASSGTSYNEQFF TGTGCCAGCAGTGGGACTAGCTATAATGAGCAGTTCTTC
TRBJ2-1 once NA TRBV3-1/TRBV3-2 CASSLGLVLDEQFF TGTGCCAGCAGCCTGGGACTCGTCTTGGATGAGCAGTTCTTC
TRBJ1-5 NA NA TRBV4-2 CASSQGTVYSNQPQHF TGTGCCAGCAGCCAAGGAACAGTGTATAGCAATCAGCCCCAGCATTTT
TRBJ1-1 NA TRBD1 TRBV2 CAVQGQMNTEAFF TGTGCCGTCCAGGGACAGATGAACACTGAAGCTTTCTTT
TRBJ1-2 NA TRBD1 TRBV19 CASSSDRVEGYTF TGTGCCAGTAGTTCGGACAGGGTCGAGGGCTACACCTTC
TRBJ1-5 few TRBD1 TRBV6-2/TRBV6-3 CASSTRGQGAVQPQHF TGTGCCAGCAGTACCCGCGGACAGGGGGCAGTTCAGCCCCAGCATTTT
TRBJ2-5 NA NA TRBV5-1 CASSQQETQYF TGCGCCAGCAGCCAACAAGAGACCCAGTACTTC
TRBJ2-1 NA TRBD2 TRBV27 CASSFVSGGIGEQFF TGTGCCAGCAGTTTTGTTTCCGGGGGGATTGGTGAGCAGTTCTTC
TRBJ1-2 once NA TRBV24-1 CATSDTRGEEGAGYGYTF TGTGCCACCAGTGACACGCGGGGGGAAGAAGGAGCGGGGTATGGCTACACCTTC
TRBJ1-5 NA NA TRBV5-8 CASSWGTGLGNQPQHF TGTGCCAGCAGCTGGGGCACAGGGCTTGGCAATCAGCCCCAGCATTTT
TRBJ1-2 few TRBD1 TRBV11-2 CASSLDAGTGIYGYTF TGTGCCAGCAGCTTAGACGCCGGGACAGGAATCTATGGCTACACCTTC
TRBJ2-1 NA NA TRBV7-9 CASSLRKEQFF TGTGCCAGCAGCCTGCGAAAGGAGCAGTTCTTC
TRBJ1-2 NA NA TRBV21-1 CASSKVQGDLYGYTF TGTGCCAGCAGCAAAGTACAGGGCGACCTCTATGGCTACACCTTC
TRBJ1-5 NA NA TRBV18 CASSDLRGQPQHF TGTGCCAGCTCAGACCTCCGAGGCCAGCCCCAGCATTTT
TRBJ1-5 NA NA TRBV4-2 CASSQVLTPNQPQHF TGTGCCAGCAGCCAAGTACTGACTCCCAATCAGCCCCAGCATTTT
TRBJ1-2 NA TRBD1 TRBV28 CATTTGTGLTYGYTF TGTGCCACCACAACGGGGACAGGGCTCACCTATGGCTACACCTTC
TRBJ1-2 NA TRBD1 TRBV30 CAWRETTGGGYGYTF TGTGCCTGGAGAGAAACCACAGGGGGCGGCTATGGCTACACCTTC
TRBJ2-7 NA NA TRBV5-1 CASSPDGLASYEQYF TGCGCCAGCAGCCCGGATGGATTAGCGAGCTACGAGCAGTACTTC
TRBJ1-5 NA TRBD1 TRBV6-1 CASSEVPGGVQPQHF TGTGCCAGCAGTGAAGTGCCAGGGGGCGTTCAGCCCCAGCATTTT
TRBJ2-1 NA NA TRBV7-6 CASSHKDFTNEQFF TGTGCCAGCAGCCACAAAGACTTTACAAATGAGCAGTTCTTC
TRBJ1-1 NA NA TRBV5-1 CASSSFTEAFF TGCGCCAGCAGCTCCTTTACTGAAGCTTTCTTT
TRBJ1-3 few NA TRBV2 CASSEAGAGNTIYF TGTGCCAGCAGTGAGGCAGGGGCTGGAAACACCATATATTTT
TRBJ1-2 NA NA TRBV5-1 CASSLALSGLGYTF TGCGCCAGCAGCTTGGCCCTCTCAGGGCTGGGCTACACCTTC
TRBJ2-3 NA TRBD1 TRBV2 CASLRDREYDTQYF TGTGCCAGTCTCCGGGACAGGGAGTACGATACGCAGTATTTT
TRBJ1-2 NA TRBD1 TRBV19 CASSAGTVNF TGTGCCAGTAGCGCCGGGACAGTGAATTTC
TRBJ2-7 NA TRBD1 TRBV27 CASLPIPGQGYEQYF TGTGCCAGCCTCCCCATCCCGGGACAGGGCTACGAGCAGTACTTC
TRBJ2-5 NA NA TRBV5-1 CASSLLAGQETQYF TGCGCCAGCAGCTTGCTTGCGGGACAAGAGACCCAGTACTTC
TRBJ2-7 few NA TRBV6-1 CASSSGQPYEQYF TGTGCCAGCTCCAGTGGACAGCCCTACGAGCAGTACTTC